Shown below are 26 T cell receptor beta chains from a single sample sequenced in a study of graft-versus-host responses after intestinal transplantation. Libraries were prepared by immunoSEQ multiplex PCR; TCRdb keeps only in-frame clonotypes and omits some of them. This sample has about 88,000 clones; about nine tenths occur once, and the top ten carry roughly 0.31%. These receptors have no known antigen. The sequencing here drew on unstimulated CD4+ T cells sorted from spleen or lymph node cells, taken before intestinal transplant. Source of these receptors: a human donor who received an intestinal transplant.

V gene TRBV7-8 combines with J gene TRBJ2-7, with 13 bases fitting TRBD2. J was trimmed by 7 bases and V by 4 bases; bases with no gene match: 7. The CDR3 runs 15 residues. The germline V gene has CDR1 SGHVS and CDR2 FQNEAQ. As DNA, the CDR3 is TGTGCCAGCAGCTCAGGACTAGCGGGAGTGGGAGAGCAGTACTTC. It is translated as CASSSGLAGVGEQYF.

J is TRBJ1-2 and V is TRBV6-1; D remains ambiguous. With 7 bases removed from V and 4 bases from J, the gap between germline ends came to 16 bases. The CDR3 contains 14 residues. CDR1 is MNHNS, CDR2 SASEGT, per germline. The CDR3 reads CASTTSNLPYGYTF. The CDR3 DNA is TGTGCCAGCACCACATCCAACCTACCCTATGGCTACACCTTC.

The V call is TRBV14, the J call TRBJ2-7; 10 bases match TRBD2. This CDR3 has 19 residues. Unmatched junction bases numbered 11, after V lost 0 bases and J lost 0 bases. Germline CDR1 is SGHDN and CDR2 is FVKESK. In DNA, the CDR3 is TGTGCCAGCAGCCAAGAGTACAGCGGGAGGGCACGCCGCTCCTACGAGCAGTACTTC. Protein product: CASSQEYSGRARRSYEQYF.

This chain uses TRBV9 with TRBJ1-6; the D gene is possibly TRBD1 (6 bases). This CDR3 is built from 14 residues. CDR1 is SGDLS, CDR2 YYNGEE, per germline. With 3 bases removed from V and 14 bases from J, the gap between germline ends came to 18 bases. The CDR3 spells CASSARAGGASLHF. The CDR3 DNA reads as TGTGCCAGCAGCGCGCGGGCGGGGGGCGCATCCCTCCACTTT.

The chain links TRBV15 to TRBJ2-3; tentatively, D is TRBD1 (6 bases). V was shortened by 8 bases and J by 3 bases, with 18 bases between the two germline ends. Germline CDR1 and CDR2: LNHNV and YYDKDF (reference sequence). The CDR3 is 15 residues long. This chain's CDR3 is CATHDGNRATDTQYF. The CDR3 DNA follows: TGTGCCACCCACGACGGGAACAGGGCGACAGATACGCAGTATTTT.

This clone showed up just once. The chain links TRBV6-5 to TRBJ1-1; 7 nucleotides line up with TRBD1. The germline V gene encodes CDR1 MNHEY and CDR2 SVGAGI. J gave up 5 bases and V 4 bases, and 7 bases lay outside the gene matches. The CDR3 runs to 14 residues. CDR3 region: CASSSFSGGTEAFF. The DNA of the CDR3 is TGTGCCAGCAGTTCCTTCTCAGGGGGGACTGAAGCTTTCTTT.

V is TRBV9 and J is TRBJ1-1, with 7 bases matching TRBD1. Trimming took 3 bases from V and 6 from J; bases not matched to a gene: 2. Germline values: CDR1 SGDLS, CDR2 YYNGEE. The CDR3 extends over 12 amino acids. The CDR3 DNA reads TGTGCCAGCAGCGATGACAGGGCTGAAGCTTTCTTT. Protein sequence: CASSDDRAEAFF.

J is TRBJ1-4 and V is TRBV20-1, with TRBD1 matching over 9 bases. With V trimmed by 3 bases and J by 12 bases, 2 bases remained unmatched. Per the germline V gene, CDR1 is DFQATT and CDR2 is SNEGSKA (reference sequence). CDR3 length: 11 amino acids. The CDR3 nucleotides read TGCAGTGCTAGGACAGGGGGGCAACTGTTTTTT. Encoded protein: CSARTGGQLFF.

V is TRBV25-1 and J is TRBJ2-7; D is uncertain. The CDR3 totals 14 residues. Deletions cut 4 bases from V and 5 bases from J, with 15 bases between. The V gene's germline CDR1 is MGHDK and CDR2 SYGVNS. The CDR3 sequence: CASSGASFEHEQYF. For the CDR3, the DNA is TGTGCCAGCAGTGGGGCTAGTTTTGAACACGAGCAGTACTTC.

The chain couples TRBV7-8 to TRBJ2-7; 9 bases map to TRBD1. J lost 3 bases, V lost 5 bases, and 11 bases had no gene match. This CDR3 spans 16 amino acids. Germline CDR1 SGHVS, CDR2 FQNEAQ. Written as DNA, the CDR3 is TGTGCCAGCAGCCCCAACTCCGGGACAGGGAGCTACGAGCAGTACTTC. As protein: CASSPNSGTGSYEQYF.

This clone occurred once. The V and J genes are TRBV18 and TRBJ1-2, with 7 nucleotides matching TRBD1. V was clipped by 10 bases and J by 6 bases; unmatched bases: 14. The CDR3 loop spans 14 amino acids. The germline gives CDR1 KGHSH, CDR2 LQKENI. The CDR3 reads CATSQGQLGNGYTF. The CDR3 DNA reads as TGTGCCACGTCCCAGGGACAGTTGGGAAATGGCTACACCTTC.

The chain is built from TRBV9 and TRBJ1-2; 7 bases are shared with TRBD1. This CDR3 spans 16 amino acids. After removal of 0 bases from V and 4 bases from J, the junction contained 9 bases not matched to a gene. CDR1 is SGDLS, CDR2 YYNGEE, per germline. CDR3 amino acids: CASSVDEGAGGYGYTF. DNA of the CDR3: TGTGCCAGCAGCGTAGATGAGGGGGCAGGTGGCTATGGCTACACCTTC.

This chain uses TRBV6-5 with TRBJ2-2; TRBD1 might be the D (5 bases). CDR1 and CDR2 from the germline V gene are MNHEY and SVGAGI. The V gene lost 1 base and the J gene lost 5 bases, with 8 bases spanning the gap. This CDR3 comprises 14 residues. Written as DNA, the CDR3 is TGTGCCAGCAGTTACTTCAGGGTTACCGGGGAGCTGTTTTTT. Amino acid sequence: CASSYFRVTGELFF.

This clone was counted once. The V and J genes are TRBV6-6 and TRBJ2-7, with 9 bases lining up with TRBD1. Germline CDR1 MNHNY, CDR2 SVGAGI (reference sequence). Trimming took 6 bases from V and 3 from J; bases not matched to a gene: 6. The CDR3 runs 14 residues. The CDR3 DNA is TGTGCCAGCAGCCCCGGGACAGGGTTCTACGAGCAGTACTTC. The encoded protein is CASSPGTGFYEQYF.

V and J are TRBV25-1 and TRBJ1-6, with no clear D. The ends were cut back, 1 base at V and 3 bases at J, with 7 bases in the middle. The germline CDR1 and CDR2 sequences are MGHDK and SYGVNS. CDR3 length equals 15 residues. The CDR3 sequence is CASSESGGYNSPLHF. CDR3 in DNA: TGTGCCAGCAGTGAATCGGGCGGCTATAATTCACCCCTCCACTTT.

This clone was picked up one time. The chain carries TRBV5-1 and TRBJ2-5; the match to TRBD1 covers 7 bases. This CDR3 spans 15 amino acids. J gave up 4 bases and V 0 bases, and 6 bases lay outside the gene matches. The germline V gene has CDR1 SGHRS and CDR2 YFSETQ. CDR3 coding DNA: TGCGCCAGCAGCTTGGGGGACAGCCGAGGAGAGACCCAGTACTTC. Translated: CASSLGDSRGETQYF.

The chain uses TRBV7-9 and TRBJ2-7, with 10 bases fitting TRBD1. The CDR3 extends over 18 amino acids. V shed 5 bases and J 0 bases; nucleotides not matched to a gene: 13. Germline V CDR1 and CDR2: SEHNR, FQNEAQ (reference sequence). DNA of the CDR3: TGTGCCAGCAGCAAACGCCGTGGACAGGGGGACCTCTCCTACGAGCAGTACTTC. Protein product: CASSKRRGQGDLSYEQYF.

A single count supports this clone. The chain uses TRBV28 and TRBJ2-4; tentatively, D is TRBD1 or TRBD2 (5 bases each). The CDR3 is 10 amino acids. Germline V gene lookup returns CDR1 MDHEN and CDR2 SYDVKM. The germline V and J ends were trimmed by 8 bases and 7 bases, with 6 bases remaining between them. The CDR3 DNA reads TGTGCCAGCGAGGGGAACATTCAGTACTTC. Translated, it gives CASEGNIQYF.

The chain joins TRBV7-7 to TRBJ2-7; 12 bases match TRBD1. CDR3 length equals 14 residues. The germline gives CDR1 SSHAT, CDR2 FNYEAQ (reference sequence). Trimming cost V 5 bases and J 4 bases; bases outside gene matches: 3. The CDR3 nucleotides are TGTGCCAGCAGCGTGGGACAGGGGGCATACGAGCAGTACTTC. This codes for CASSVGQGAYEQYF.

This chain joins TRBV6-1 and TRBJ1-2, with D tentatively TRBD1 (5 bases). The length of the CDR3 is 15 residues. V was cut by 1 base and J by 4 bases, with 13 bases left in between. The germline V gene encodes CDR1 MNHNS and CDR2 SASEGT. In DNA form, the CDR3 reads TGTGCCAGCAGTGAAGGGGGGAGACAGTCCTATGGCTACACCTTC. Translation: CASSEGGRQSYGYTF.

The J gene is TRBJ1-1, the V gene TRBV4-1; possible D gene TRBD1, 5 bases. CDR1 and CDR2 (germline): MGHRA, YSYEKL. CDR3 length equals 16 residues. Deletions cut 1 base from V and 5 bases from J, with 17 bases between. This CDR3 is CASSQGNGREGTEAFF. The CDR3 coding sequence is TGCGCCAGCAGCCAAGGGAATGGGCGCGAGGGGACTGAAGCTTTCTTT.

The chain combines TRBV30 with TRBJ2-5; the match to TRBD2 covers 12 bases. V lost 5 bases to trimming and J lost 4 bases; unmatched junction nucleotides: 11. The CDR3 extends over 16 amino acids. Looked up from germline, CDR1 is GTSNPN and CDR2 is SVGIG (reference sequence). CDR3 DNA sequence: TGTGCCTGGCGATCCCTTCTAGCGGGAGGGGGAGAGACCCAGTACTTC. Protein product: CAWRSLLAGGGETQYF.

The rearrangement joins TRBV7-8 to TRBJ1-2; TRBD1 matches 8 bases. The germline V gene has CDR1 SGHVS and CDR2 FQNEAQ. CDR3 length equals 16 residues. V was pared by 5 bases and J by 2 bases, with 10 bases of the junction left unmatched. CDR3 nucleotide sequence: TGTGCCAGCAGCCCGAACCGGGCAGGGGGCAACTATGGCTACACCTTC. This gives the protein CASSPNRAGGNYGYTF.

The V gene is TRBV7-8, the J gene TRBJ2-7, with no clear D. The germline V gene has CDR1 SGHVS and CDR2 FQNEAQ. The CDR3 covers 16 residues. V lost 5 bases and J 2 bases, leaving 19 bases between the germline ends. The CDR3 reads CASSPQRASRTYEQYF. In DNA form, the CDR3 reads TGTGCCAGCAGCCCACAAAGGGCCTCGCGTACCTACGAGCAGTACTTC.

The rearrangement links TRBV27 to TRBJ1-1, with TRBD1 matching over 7 bases. From germline, CDR1 is MNHEY and CDR2 SMNVEV (reference sequence). V shed 7 bases and J 7 bases; nucleotides not matched to a gene: 9. The CDR3 consists of 13 residues. In DNA form, the CDR3 reads TGTGCCAGCACCCCGACAGGGAGAGGTGAAGCTTTCTTT. Its protein is CASTPTGRGEAFF.

The chain links TRBV11-1 to TRBJ2-2; D possibly corresponds to TRBD1 (6 bases). CDR1 and CDR2 (germline): SGHAT, FQDESV (reference sequence). The CDR3 spans 15 residues. Trimming shortened V by 2 bases and J by 5 bases, and 12 bases separated the two germline ends. CDR3 sequence reads: CASSLQGSATGELFF. CDR3 nucleotides: TGTGCCAGCAGCTTACAGGGGTCTGCAACCGGGGAGCTGTTTTTT.